A single sample gave rise to the 18 T cell receptor beta chains below, sequenced in a study of shared clonotypes between healthy human individuals. The method was immunoSEQ multiplex PCR; TCRdb's version includes in-frame clones alone and lacks a portion of them. The repertoire holds some 1 million clones, roughly 80% seen once, with 1.4% in the top ten. Sequencing was carried out using memory CD4+ T cells sorted from blood. Subset indicated: CD45RA-negative fraction. The origin of the receptors is a man in his late teens or twenties in good health.

This chain links TRBV7-8 with TRBJ2-5; no definite D call. V shed 4 bases and J shed 0 bases, with 3 bases lying between them. This CDR3 comprises 12 residues. Germline CDR1 reads SGHVS; CDR2 reads FQNEAQ. The CDR3 coding sequence is TGTGCCAGCAGCTGGTACCAAGAGACCCAGTACTTC. As protein: CASSWYQETQYF.

This chain uses TRBV30 with TRBJ1-1; D is ambiguous. The germline V gene encodes CDR1 GTSNPN and CDR2 SVGIG (reference sequence). CDR3 length equals 14 residues. V was shortened by 2 bases and J by 2 bases, with 12 bases between the two germline ends. In nucleotides, the CDR3 is TGTGCCTGGAGTCCGCTAGGATCAAACACTGAAGCTTTCTTT. Translation gives CAWSPLGSNTEAFF. Looking up the rest from reference TRBV30 and TRBJ1-1 gives the full variable domain: SQTIHQWPATLVQPVGSPLSLECTVEGTSNPNLYWYRQAAGRGLQLLFYSVGIGQISSEVPQNLSASRPQDRQFILSSKKLLLSDSGFYLCAWSPLGSNTEAFFGQGTRLTVV.

This clone showed up just a few times. This chain uses TRBV18 with TRBJ2-2; 8 nucleotides align to TRBD2. Losses at the gene ends were 3 bases for V and 3 bases for J; bases not matched to a gene: 3. There are 15 residues in the CDR3. CDR1 and CDR2 (germline): KGHSH, LQKENI. CDR3 protein: CASSPSGRDTGELFF. DNA of the CDR3: TGTGCCAGCTCACCGAGCGGGAGAGACACCGGGGAGCTGTTTTTT.

The chain carries TRBV20-1 and TRBJ2-5; TRBD1 matches at 9 bases. Germline CDR1 and CDR2: DFQATT and SNEGSKA (reference sequence). The CDR3 is 11 residues long. CDR3 coding DNA: TGCAGCGGGGACAGGGAAGAGACCCAGTACTTC. This encodes CSGDREETQYF.

On this clone: A read error likely explains this, since a far larger clone differs by one base. The chain combines TRBV2 with TRBJ1-5; D might be TRBD1 (5 bases). Germline values: CDR1 SNHLY, CDR2 FYNNEI. The CDR3 covers 14 residues. With 3 bases removed from V and 3 bases from J, the gap between germline ends came to 9 bases. The CDR3 here is CASSEAGINQPQHF. Written as DNA, the CDR3 is TGTGCCAGCAGTGAGGCAGGGATCAATCAGCCCCAGCATTTT.

The chain links TRBV6-5 to TRBJ2-5; either TRBD1 or TRBD2 may fit D (5 bases each). Germline V gene sequence: CDR1 MNHEY, CDR2 SVGAGI. Trimming removed 6 bases at V and 1 base at J, with 12 bases between. The CDR3 has 14 residues. CDR3 protein: CASRAPGPQETQYF. The CDR3 coding sequence is TGTGCCAGCAGGGCTCCGGGGCCCCAAGAGACCCAGTACTTC.

This chain links TRBV28 with TRBJ2-3; TRBD1 or TRBD2 may be the D gene (5 bases each). Germline values: CDR1 MDHEN, CDR2 SYDVKM. The length of the CDR3 is 15 residues. Trimming left V 6 bases short and J 2 bases short, with 15 bases between. CDR3 amino acids: CASSLAPGITDTQYF. The CDR3, as DNA: TGTGCCAGCAGCCTAGCCCCAGGGATCACAGATACGCAGTATTTT.

Points on this clone: The same CDR3 is also encoded by other DNA sequences in this sample. The rearrangement uses TRBV5-1 and TRBJ1-1, with D hard to call. Germline V gene data show CDR1 as SGHRS and CDR2 as YFSETQ. The CDR3 totals 14 residues. V was shortened by 4 bases and J by 0 bases, with 10 bases between the two germline ends. This CDR3 reads CASSLSGMNTEAFF. For the CDR3, the DNA is TGCGCCAGCAGCCTCTCTGGTATGAACACTGAAGCTTTCTTT.

The rearrangement joins TRBV5-1 to TRBJ1-1; possibly TRBD1 for D (6 bases). Between the trimmed V and J ends, which lost 4 bases and 4 bases, there was a span of 14 bases. Looked up from germline, CDR1 is SGHRS and CDR2 is YFSETQ. This CDR3 is built from 14 residues. The CDR3 sequence is CASSRGRGATEAFF. CDR3 sequence (DNA): TGCGCCAGCAGCCGGGGGCGCGGGGCCACTGAAGCTTTCTTT. Based on the CDR3 plus reference TRBV5-1 and TRBJ1-1, the full variable domain is KAGVTQTPRYLIKTRGQQVTLSCSPISGHRSVSWYQQTPGQGLQFLFEYFSETQRNKGNFPGRFSGRQFSNSRSEMNVSTLELGDSALYLCASSRGRGATEAFFGQGTRLTVV.

J is TRBJ1-5 and V is TRBV29-1, with D possibly matching TRBD1 (5 bases). The CDR3 spans 13 residues. From germline, CDR1 is SQVTM and CDR2 ANQGSEA. V was shortened by 7 bases and J by 4 bases, with 14 bases between the two germline ends. CDR3 residues: CSAAVDRNQPQHF. The CDR3 region has the DNA TGCAGCGCAGCCGTAGACAGAAATCAGCCCCAGCATTTT.

The chain combines TRBV11-2 with TRBJ2-5; 8 nucleotides match TRBD2. The germline V gene encodes CDR1 SGHAT and CDR2 FQNNGV. This CDR3 comprises 14 residues. J gave up 5 bases and V 4 bases, and 6 bases lay outside the gene matches. The CDR3: CASSSIAGRETQYF. As DNA, the CDR3 is TGTGCCAGCAGCTCCATAGCGGGAAGGGAGACCCAGTACTTC.

A note on this clone: The identical CDR3 is also encoded by other nucleotide sequences in the sample. This chain uses TRBV9 with TRBJ2-7; the match to TRBD2 covers 7 bases. V was clipped by 2 bases and J by 3 bases; unmatched bases: 5. From germline, CDR1 is SGDLS and CDR2 YYNGEE. CDR3 length: 14 amino acids. CDR3 region: CASSVGWEGYEQYF. Written as DNA, the CDR3 is TGTGCCAGCAGCGTGGGGTGGGAGGGCTACGAGCAGTACTTC.

The sample holds a few counts of this clone. The gene calls are TRBV19 and TRBJ2-3; D is perhaps TRBD2 (7 bases). CDR3 length: 16 residues. Germline CDR1 LNHDA, CDR2 SQIVND (reference sequence). V lost 1 base and J lost 0, with 11 bases in between. The CDR3 sequence is CASSIAGGRSTDTQYF. CDR3 sequence (DNA): TGTGCCAGTAGTATAGCGGGGGGCCGAAGCACAGATACGCAGTATTTT.

The chain couples TRBV5-1 to TRBJ2-1; 7 bases line up with TRBD1. The CDR3 sequence is 15 residues long. With 0 bases clipped from V and 5 bases from J, the junction kept 5 bases outside the gene matches. The V gene's germline CDR1 is SGHRS and CDR2 YFSETQ. DNA of the CDR3: TGCGCCAGCAGCTTGGGGGGGACAGCTAACAATGAGCAGTTCTTC. Translated: CASSLGGTANNEQFF.

J is TRBJ1-4 and V is TRBV5-4; D is unresolved. CDR3 length: 15 residues. In germline, CDR1 is SGHNT, CDR2 YYREEE (reference sequence). V lost 5 bases to trimming and J lost 0 bases, with 11 bases between them. The CDR3 is CASRGEGATNEKLFF. The CDR3 coding sequence is TGTGCCAGCAGGGGAGAGGGCGCAACTAATGAAAAACTGTTTTTT.

The chain employs TRBV21-1 and TRBJ2-7. TRBV21-1 is recorded as a pseudogene. The CDR3 extends over 13 amino acids. The CDR3 loop reads CASSKEKVGEQYF. CDR3 nucleotides: TGTGCCAGCAGCAAGGAAAAGGTAGGCGAGCAGTACTTC.

The J gene is TRBJ2-7, the V gene TRBV28; possible D gene TRBD2, 6 bases. The CDR3 runs to 16 residues. V lost 2 bases and J lost 5, with 19 bases in between. Germline V gene sequence: CDR1 MDHEN, CDR2 SYDVKM. CDR3 protein: CASSLTGGALVDEQYF. CDR3 DNA: TGTGCCAGCAGTTTAACGGGCGGGGCCCTCGTGGACGAGCAGTACTTC.

The J gene is TRBJ2-1, the V gene TRBV7-9; D possibly corresponds to TRBD1 (6 bases). CDR3 size: 16 residues. Per the germline V gene, CDR1 is SEHNR and CDR2 is FQNEAQ (reference sequence). V lost 1 base and J lost 0, with 10 bases in between. CDR3 coding DNA: TGTGCCAGCAGCTTAGGCGGACAGCTCTCCTACAATGAGCAGTTCTTC. It yields the protein CASSLGGQLSYNEQFF.